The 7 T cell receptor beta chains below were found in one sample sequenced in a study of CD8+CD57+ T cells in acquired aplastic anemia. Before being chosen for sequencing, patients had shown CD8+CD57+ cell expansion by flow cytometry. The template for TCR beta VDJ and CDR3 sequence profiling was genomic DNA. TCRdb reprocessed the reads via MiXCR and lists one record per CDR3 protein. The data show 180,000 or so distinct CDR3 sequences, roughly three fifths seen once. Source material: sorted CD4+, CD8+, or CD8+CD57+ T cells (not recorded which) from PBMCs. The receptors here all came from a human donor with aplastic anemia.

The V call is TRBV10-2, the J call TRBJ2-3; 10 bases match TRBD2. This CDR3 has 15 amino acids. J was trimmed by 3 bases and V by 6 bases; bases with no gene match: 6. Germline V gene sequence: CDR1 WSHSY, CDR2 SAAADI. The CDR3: CASRQAGGRTDTQYF. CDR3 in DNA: TGCGCCAGCAGACAAGCGGGAGGGCGTACAGATACGCAGTATTTT.

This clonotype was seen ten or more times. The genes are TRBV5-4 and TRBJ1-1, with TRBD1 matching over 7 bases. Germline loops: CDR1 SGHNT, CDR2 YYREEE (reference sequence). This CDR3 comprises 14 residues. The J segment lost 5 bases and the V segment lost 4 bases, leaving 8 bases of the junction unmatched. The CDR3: CASSSDREGTEAFF. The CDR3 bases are TGTGCCAGCAGCAGTGACAGGGAGGGAACTGAAGCTTTCTTT.

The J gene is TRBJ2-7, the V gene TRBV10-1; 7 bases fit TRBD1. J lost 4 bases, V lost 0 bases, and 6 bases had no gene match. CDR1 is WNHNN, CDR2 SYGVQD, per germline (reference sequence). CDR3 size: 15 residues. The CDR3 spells CASSESGQGVYEQYF. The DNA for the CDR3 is TGCGCCAGCAGTGAGTCGGGCCAGGGGGTGTACGAGCAGTACTTC.

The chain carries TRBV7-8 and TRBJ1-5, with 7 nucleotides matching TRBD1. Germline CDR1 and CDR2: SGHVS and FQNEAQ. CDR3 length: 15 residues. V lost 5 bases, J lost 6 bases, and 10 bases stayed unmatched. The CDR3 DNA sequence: TGTGCCAGCAGCGCGGACAGGCCGGTCCCTCAGCCCCAGCATTTT. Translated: CASSADRPVPQPQHF.

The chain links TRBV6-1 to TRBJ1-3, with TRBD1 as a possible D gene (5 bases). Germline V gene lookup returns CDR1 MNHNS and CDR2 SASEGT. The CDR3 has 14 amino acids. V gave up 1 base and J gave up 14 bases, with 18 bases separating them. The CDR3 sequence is CASSEVRGPLLVYF. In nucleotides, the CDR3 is TGTGCCAGCAGTGAAGTAAGGGGTCCGCTCCTCGTATATTTT.

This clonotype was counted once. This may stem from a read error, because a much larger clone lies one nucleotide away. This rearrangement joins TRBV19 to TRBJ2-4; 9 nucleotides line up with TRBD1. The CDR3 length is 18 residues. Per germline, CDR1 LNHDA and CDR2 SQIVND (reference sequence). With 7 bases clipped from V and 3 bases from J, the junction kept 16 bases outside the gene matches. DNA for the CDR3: TGTGCCAGTATTACTTCACAGGGGGCGAGGTCTGTCAAAAACATTCAGTACTTC. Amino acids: CASITSQGARSVKNIQYF.

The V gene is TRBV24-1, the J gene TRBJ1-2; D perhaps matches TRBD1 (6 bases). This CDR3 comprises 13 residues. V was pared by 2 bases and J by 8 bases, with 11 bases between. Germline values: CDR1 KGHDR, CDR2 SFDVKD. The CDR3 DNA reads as TGTGCCACCAGTGATTCGACAGGTCGCGGCTACACCTTC. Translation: CATSDSTGRGYTF.